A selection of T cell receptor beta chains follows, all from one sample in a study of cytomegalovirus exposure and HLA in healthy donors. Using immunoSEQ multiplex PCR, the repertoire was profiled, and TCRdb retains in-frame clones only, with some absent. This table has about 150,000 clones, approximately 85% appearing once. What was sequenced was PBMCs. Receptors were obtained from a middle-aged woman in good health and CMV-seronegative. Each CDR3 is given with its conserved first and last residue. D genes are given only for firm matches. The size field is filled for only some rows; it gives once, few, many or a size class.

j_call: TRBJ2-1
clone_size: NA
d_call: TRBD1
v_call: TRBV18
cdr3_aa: CASSPGTGANEQFF
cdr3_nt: TGTGCCAGCTCACCAGGGACAGGGGCCAATGAGCAGTTCTTC

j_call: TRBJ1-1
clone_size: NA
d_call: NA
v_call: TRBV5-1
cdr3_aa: CASSLTLGLNTEAFF
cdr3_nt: TGCGCCAGCAGCTTAACACTGGGCCTGAACACTGAAGCTTTCTTT

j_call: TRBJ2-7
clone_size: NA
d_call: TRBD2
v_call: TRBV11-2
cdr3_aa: CASSLGLAGGGEQYF
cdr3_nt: TGTGCCAGCAGCTTAGGTCTAGCGGGAGGTGGCGAGCAGTACTTC

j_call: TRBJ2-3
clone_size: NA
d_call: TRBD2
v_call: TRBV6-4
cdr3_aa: CASSDSSAGVNTDTQYF
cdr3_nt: TGTGCCAGCAGTGACTCGAGTGCGGGAGTTAACACAGATACGCAGTATTTT

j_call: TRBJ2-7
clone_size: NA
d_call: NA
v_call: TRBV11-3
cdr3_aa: CASSLAGSYEQYF
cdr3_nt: TGTGCCAGCAGCTTAGCCGGGAGCTACGAGCAGTACTTC

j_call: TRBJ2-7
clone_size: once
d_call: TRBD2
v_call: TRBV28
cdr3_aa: CASSFRSSGLFPYEQYF
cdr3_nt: TGTGCCAGCAGTTTCCGGTCTAGCGGCCTATTCCCCTACGAGCAGTACTTC

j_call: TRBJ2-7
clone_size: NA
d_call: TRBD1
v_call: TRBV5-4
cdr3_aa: CASSQQGATEQYF
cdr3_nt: TGTGCCAGCAGTCAACAGGGGGCCACCGAGCAGTACTTC

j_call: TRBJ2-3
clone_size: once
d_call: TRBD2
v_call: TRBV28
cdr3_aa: CASSFSGRIVRKGGTDTQYF
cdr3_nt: TGTGCCAGCAGTTTCAGCGGGAGGATAGTAAGAAAAGGTGGCACAGATACGCAGTATTTT

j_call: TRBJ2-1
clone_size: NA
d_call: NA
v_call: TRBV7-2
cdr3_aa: CASSLGTTYSYNEQFF
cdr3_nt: TGTGCCAGCAGCTTAGGGACTACCTACTCCTACAATGAGCAGTTCTTC

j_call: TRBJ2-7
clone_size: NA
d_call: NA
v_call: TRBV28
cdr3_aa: CASSPYSPYEQYF
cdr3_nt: TGTGCCAGCAGTCCCTACTCCCCCTACGAGCAGTACTTC

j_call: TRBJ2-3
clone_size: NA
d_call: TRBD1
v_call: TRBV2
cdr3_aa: CASSGDRGLDTQYF
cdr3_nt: TGTGCCAGCAGTGGAGACAGGGGGCTGGATACGCAGTATTTT

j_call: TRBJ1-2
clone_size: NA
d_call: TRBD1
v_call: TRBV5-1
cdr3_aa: CASSLQGDNGYTF
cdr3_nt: TGCGCCAGCAGCTTACAGGGGGATAATGGCTACACCTTC

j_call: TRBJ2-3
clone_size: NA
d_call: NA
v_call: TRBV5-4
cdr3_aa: CASSQGLGARVDTQYF
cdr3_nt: TGTGCCAGCAGCCAAGGATTGGGGGCTCGGGTAGATACGCAGTATTTT

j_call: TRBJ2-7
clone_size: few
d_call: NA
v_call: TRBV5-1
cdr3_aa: CASSLGSSNEQYF
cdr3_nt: TGCGCCAGCAGCTTGGGGTCTAGCAACGAGCAGTACTTC

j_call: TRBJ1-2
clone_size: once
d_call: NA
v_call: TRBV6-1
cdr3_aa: CASSEARPTEYGYTF
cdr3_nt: TGTGCCAGCAGTGAAGCACGACCGACGGAGTATGGCTACACCTTC

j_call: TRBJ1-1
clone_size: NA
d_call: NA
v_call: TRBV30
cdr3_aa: CAWSLEQAFF
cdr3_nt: TGTGCCTGGAGCTTGGAGCAAGCTTTCTTT

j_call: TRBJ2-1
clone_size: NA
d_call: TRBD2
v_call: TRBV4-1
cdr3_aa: CASSLGLAGDKSSYNEQFF
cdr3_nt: TGCGCCAGCAGCTTAGGACTAGCGGGAGATAAAAGCTCCTACAATGAGCAGTTCTTC

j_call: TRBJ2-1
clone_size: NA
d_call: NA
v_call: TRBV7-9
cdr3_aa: CASSQLYNEQFF
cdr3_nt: TGTGCCAGCAGCCAACTCTACAATGAGCAGTTCTTC

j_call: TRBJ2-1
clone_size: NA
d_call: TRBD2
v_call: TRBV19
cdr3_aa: CASRPTSGGNNEQFF
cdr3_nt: TGTGCCAGTAGACCCACTAGCGGGGGGAACAATGAGCAGTTCTTC

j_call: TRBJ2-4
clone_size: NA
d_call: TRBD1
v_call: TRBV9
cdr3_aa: CASSVGIWDREVGIQYF
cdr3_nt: TGTGCCAGCAGCGTAGGGATCTGGGACAGGGAGGTAGGCATTCAGTACTTC

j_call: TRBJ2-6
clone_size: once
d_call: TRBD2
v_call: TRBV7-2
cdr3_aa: CASSLTSGSGANVLTF
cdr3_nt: TGTGCCAGCAGCTTAACTAGCGGCTCTGGGGCCAACGTCCTGACTTTC

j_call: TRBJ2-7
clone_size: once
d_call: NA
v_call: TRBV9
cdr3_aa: CASSARVWDYEQYF
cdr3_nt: TGTGCCAGCAGCGCGAGGGTGTGGGACTACGAGCAGTACTTC

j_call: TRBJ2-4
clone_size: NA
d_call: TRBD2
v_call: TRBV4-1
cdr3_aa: CASSQEGTSGYIQYF
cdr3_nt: TGCGCCAGCAGCCAAGAAGGAACTAGCGGTTACATTCAGTACTTC

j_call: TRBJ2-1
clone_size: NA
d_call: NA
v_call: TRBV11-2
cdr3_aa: CASSSIPRTTHNAQFF
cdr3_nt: TGTGCCAGCAGCTCCATACCCCGGACTACCCACAATGCGCAGTTCTTC

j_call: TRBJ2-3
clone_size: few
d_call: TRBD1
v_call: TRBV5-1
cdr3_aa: CASSLSGQPDTQYF
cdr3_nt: TGCGCCAGCAGCCTATCGGGACAGCCAGATACGCAGTATTTT

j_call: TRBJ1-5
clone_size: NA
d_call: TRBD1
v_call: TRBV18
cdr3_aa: CASSGGTGRNQPQHF
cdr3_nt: TGTGCCAGCTCGGGGGGGACAGGGCGCAATCAGCCCCAGCATTTT

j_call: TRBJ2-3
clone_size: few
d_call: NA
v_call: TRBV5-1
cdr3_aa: CASSLADTQYF
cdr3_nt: TGCGCCAGCAGCTTGGCGGATACGCAGTATTTT

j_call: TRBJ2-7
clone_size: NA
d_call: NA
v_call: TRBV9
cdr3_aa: CASSVDPLGAGVGGEQYF
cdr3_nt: TGTGCCAGCAGCGTAGATCCCCTGGGGGCGGGAGTTGGAGGCGAGCAGTACTTC

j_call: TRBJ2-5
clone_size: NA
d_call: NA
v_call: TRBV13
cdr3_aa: CASSVDRRETQYF
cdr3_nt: TGTGCCAGCAGCGTAGACAGAAGAGAGACCCAGTACTTC